The clone carrying this TCR beta chain is identified as medium-sized (0.01 to 0.1%) from frequency. What it recognizes is unknown. Naivety in CD8+ T cells corresponded to a CD45RO-CCR7+CD27+CD95- phenotype. The data belong to a study of CXCR3-negative and CXCR3-positive naive CD8 T cells. Study-level results: Naive subsets had comparable surface CD5; TCR strength was inferred from TRB CDR3 properties. Researchers report that CXCR3-positive naive cells carry more hydrophobic TRB CDR3s than CXCR3-negative naive cells.

Per germline, CDR1 MDHEN and CDR2 SYDVKM. This CDR3 comprises 20 residues. The method, 5' RACE with UMI labels, was used to prepare the TRB cDNA libraries. TCRdb reanalyzed the 5' RACE reads, giving one entry per CDR3 protein sequence and no DNA. The repertoire table contains thousands of distinct CDR3 sequences. This TCR derives from a human donor in good health. Some clones in this sample may be carry-over from other donors' samples. The chain recombines TRBV28 with TRBJ2-3; TCRdb designates TRBD2, a call that cannot be tested without DNA. Input material: naive CXCR3- CD8+ T cells from blood. This sample's subset: CD45RO-CCR7+CD27+CD95- naive CD8+ T cells lacking CXCR3 (TNR3-). CDR3 in amino acids: CASSLLWGTSGKRVADTQYF.